Below are 19 T cell receptor beta chains sequenced from a single sample in a study of cytomegalovirus exposure and HLA in healthy donors. PCR primers comprised 60 Vbeta and 13 Jbeta primers. Measured with immunoSEQ multiplex PCR; TCRdb has only the in-frame clones, and not every one. The sample has about 150,000 clones, approximately 72% seen once. Sequencing was done on a sample of PBMCs. The receptors come from a man aged 18 to 30 in good health and CMV-seronegative.

The chain joins TRBV5-8 to TRBJ2-1; tentative D call: TRBD1 (6 bases). This CDR3 region has 15 residues. Looked up from germline, CDR1 is SGHTS and CDR2 is YDEGEE. V was clipped by 0 bases and J by 4 bases, with 11 bases between them. CDR3 loop: CASSLAGTRYNEQFF. DNA for the CDR3: TGTGCCAGCAGCTTGGCGGGGACACGTTACAATGAGCAGTTCTTC.

V usage is TRBV7-9 and J usage is TRBJ1-2; weak D call: TRBD1 (6 bases). CDR3 length: 13 amino acids. Germline V gene sequence: CDR1 SEHNR, CDR2 FQNEAQ (reference sequence). Trimming stripped 5 bases from V and 8 bases from J, with 15 bases between. Here the CDR3 DNA reads TGTGCCAGCAGCACTTTCGACAGGCAAGGCTACACCTTC. Its translation is CASSTFDRQGYTF.

The chain employs TRBV5-4 and TRBJ1-1, with TRBD1 as a possible D gene (5 bases). Germline CDR1 reads SGHNT; CDR2 reads YYREEE (reference sequence). CDR3 length: 14 residues. V shed 0 bases and J shed 12 bases, with 18 bases lying between them. The chain's CDR3 is CASSLEEPQGVSFF. Written as DNA, the CDR3 is TGTGCCAGCAGCTTGGAGGAGCCTCAAGGGGTGTCTTTCTTT. Complete variable domain (other parts from reference TRBV5-4 and TRBJ1-1): ETGVTQSPTHLIKTRGQQVTLRCSSQSGHNTVSWYQQALGQGPQFIFQYYREEENGRGNFPPRFSGLQFPNYSSELNVNALELDDSALYLCASSLEEPQGVSFFGQGTRLTVV.

V and J are TRBV2 and TRBJ1-3, with 7 bases fitting TRBD1. The CDR3 consists of 14 residues. CDR1 is SNHLY, CDR2 FYNNEI, per germline. Trimming at V came to 4 bases and at J to 2 bases, leaving 2 bases not matched to a gene. For the CDR3, the DNA is TGTGCCAGCAGTGTACAGGGGACTGGAAACACCATATATTTT. This encodes CASSVQGTGNTIYF.

In its sample, this clone was seen a few times. The chain recombines TRBV4-2 with TRBJ1-1; TRBD1 is a possible D gene (5 bases). The CDR3 consists of 17 residues. V was pared by 1 base and J by 0 bases, with 15 bases between. Germline V CDR1 and CDR2: LGHNA, YNFKEQ. The CDR3 region has the DNA TGTGCCAGCAGCCAAGTTATAATGCAGGGCATGAACACTGAAGCTTTCTTT. Protein: CASSQVIMQGMNTEAFF.

The count of this clone is one. The chain employs TRBV21-1 and TRBJ1-5. TRBV21-1 is reported as a pseudogene. This CDR3 has 14 amino acids. The CDR3 here is CASSRWGLYQPQHF. Written as DNA, the CDR3 is TGTGCCAGCAGCCGATGGGGACTGTATCAGCCCCAGCATTTT.

About this clone: One junction end disagrees with the germline gene, perhaps due to a read error. The chain joins TRBV6-5 to TRBJ2-1; a possible D gene is TRBD2 (6 bases). Per germline, CDR1 MNHEY and CDR2 SVGAGI. The CDR3 is 13 residues long. CDR3 sequence: CASSSGTAGRGIF. CDR3 DNA sequence: TGTGCCAGCAGTTCAGGGACTGCGGGGCGCGGAATCTTC.

This chain links TRBV5-1 with TRBJ2-5, with D maybe TRBD1 (7 bases). The CDR3 has 14 amino acids. Trimming cost V 5 bases and J 2 bases, with 13 bases left between them. CDR1 and CDR2 from the germline V gene are SGHRS and YFSETQ. CDR3 in amino acids: CASRSGGGQETQYF. In nucleotides, the CDR3 is TGCGCCAGCAGATCAGGGGGAGGACAAGAGACCCAGTACTTC.

The J gene is TRBJ2-2, the V gene TRBV4-2; D perhaps matches TRBD2 (6 bases). The CDR3 is 16 amino acids. V was clipped by 4 bases and J by 1 base, with 13 bases between them. Germline V gene data show CDR1 as LGHNA and CDR2 as YNFKEQ. The CDR3 nucleotides are TGTGCCAGCAGCCCCTATGGGCGGGGGAACACCGGGGAGCTGTTTTTT. Translation gives CASSPYGRGNTGELFF.

Comments on this clone: The junction and the germline gene differ at one end; a read error may be behind it. This chain joins TRBV6-1 and TRBJ2-4; 10 nucleotides line up with TRBD2. Germline-derived CDR1 and CDR2 are MNHNS and SASEGT. This CDR3 region has 15 residues. CDR3 protein: CASSESGGAGNSQYF. The CDR3 region has the DNA TGTGCCAGCAGTGAAAGCGGGGGGGCTGGGAACAGTCAGTACTTC.

The rearrangement joins TRBV25-1 to TRBJ1-3; 8 bases align to TRBD1. With V trimmed by 5 bases and J by 3 bases, 9 bases remained unmatched. This CDR3 spans 16 amino acids. Germline assignment: CDR1 MGHDK and CDR2 SYGVNS. The CDR3 region has the DNA TGTGCCAGCAGTCAAGTCCTCAGGGGGCGTGGAAACACCATATATTTT. It encodes CASSQVLRGRGNTIYF.

This chain uses TRBV7-9 with TRBJ1-2; 7 positions agree with TRBD1. Germline loops: CDR1 SEHNR, CDR2 FQNEAQ (reference sequence). J was trimmed by 2 bases and V by 1 base; bases with no gene match: 10. This CDR3 has 17 amino acids. CDR3 sequence reads: CASSLVGTASLNYGYTF. In DNA form, the CDR3 reads TGTGCCAGCAGCTTAGTTGGGACAGCCTCCTTAAACTATGGCTACACCTTC.

This rearrangement joins TRBV27 to TRBJ2-3; 8 positions agree with TRBD2. CDR1 and CDR2 from the germline V gene are MNHEY and SMNVEV (reference sequence). This CDR3 is 16 amino acids long. V lost 0 bases and J lost 4; bases outside the gene matches: 6. This CDR3 reads CASSLSSGDLPDTQYF. The CDR3 coding sequence is TGTGCCAGCAGTTTATCTAGCGGGGACCTCCCAGATACGCAGTATTTT.

The J gene is TRBJ2-5, the V gene TRBV9; possibly TRBD2 for D (6 bases). Germline V gene lookup returns CDR1 SGDLS and CDR2 YYNGEE. CDR3 size: 14 residues. The V and J ends lost 0 bases and 5 bases respectively, with 11 bases between them. DNA for the CDR3: TGTGCCAGCAGCGTAGCAGCGGGCGGGGAGACCCAGTACTTC. Translating it yields CASSVAAGGETQYF.

The chain employs TRBV11-2 and TRBJ2-7; 7 nucleotides line up with TRBD2. Trimming at V came to 4 bases and at J to 2 bases, leaving 11 bases not matched to a gene. This CDR3 contains 16 residues. The V gene's germline CDR1 is SGHAT and CDR2 FQNNGV. The CDR3 protein is CASSSGEGASPYEQYV. The CDR3 DNA is TGTGCCAGCAGCTCCGGGGAGGGAGCTTCTCCCTACGAGCAGTACGTC.

This clone has just one count. V usage is TRBV5-6 and J usage is TRBJ2-7; possible D gene TRBD1, 6 bases. V was pared by 0 bases and J by 4 bases, with 14 bases between. The germline V gene has CDR1 SGHDT and CDR2 YYEEEE. The CDR3 is made up of 15 amino acids. CDR3 sequence reads: CASSLGTVNLYEQYV. In DNA form, the CDR3 reads TGTGCCAGCAGCTTGGGGACAGTAAATCTTTACGAGCAGTACGTC.

This chain connects TRBV11-2 to TRBJ2-1; the D is unclear. Trimming took off 3 bases at V and 0 bases at J, with 6 bases between the two ends. The CDR3 has 14 residues. Germline lookup yields CDR1 SGHAT and CDR2 FQNNGV. CDR3 nucleotide sequence: TGTGCCAGCAGCTTTACAAGCTCCTACAATGAGCAGTTCTTC. It translates to CASSFTSSYNEQFF.

The sample holds one count of this clone. The chain employs TRBV4-1 and TRBJ2-5; 9 bases are shared with TRBD1. This CDR3 contains 16 residues. The V and J ends lost 4 bases and 4 bases, in that order; junction bases with no gene match: 10. The germline gives CDR1 MGHRA, CDR2 YSYEKL. CDR3 amino acids: CASSPGRTGVGETQYF. The CDR3 region has the DNA TGCGCCAGCAGCCCAGGCAGGACAGGGGTTGGAGAGACCCAGTACTTC.

This clone was picked up one time. J is TRBJ2-7 and V is TRBV5-1; no reliable D call. CDR1 is SGHRS and CDR2 is YFSETQ in the germline V gene. V shed 7 bases and J shed 3 bases, with 2 bases lying between them. The CDR3 contains 9 residues. The CDR3: CASYYEQYV. The CDR3 DNA sequence: TGCGCCAGCTACTACGAGCAGTACGTC.